This T cell receptor beta chain derives from a study of neoadjuvant anti-PD-1 for oral cavity cancer. On the study more broadly: Patients without progression got a fourth dose around day 43. General study results and limits: TCR analyses covered only three patients per response group.

As to this clone: As yet, its antigen is unknown.

The repertoire was sequenced with immunoSEQ multiplex PCR; TCRdb's copy has only in-frame clones and lacks some. This table holds 60,000 to 75,000 clones, approximately 79% found once. The CDR3 is 15 amino acids. V lost 7 bases, J lost 9 bases, and 15 bases stayed unmatched. CDR1 is LNHDA, CDR2 SQIVND, per germline (reference sequence). This chain connects TRBV19 to TRBJ2-1, with 7 bases that match TRBD1. This material consisted of PBMCs, taken before nivolumab (anti-PD-1) treatment. This clonotype was obtained from a person aged 40 to 85 with oral cavity squamous cell carcinoma. In DNA, the CDR3 is TGTGCCAGTAACCCCATGACAGGGAATACGGGTGAGCAGTTCTTC. It is translated as CASNPMTGNTGEQFF. Variable domain in full (rest from reference TRBV19 and TRBJ2-1): DGGITQSPKYLFRKEGQNVTLSCEQNLNHDAMYWYRQDPGQGLRLIYYSQIVNDFQKGDIAEGYSVSREKKESFPLTVTSAQKNPTAFYLCASNPMTGNTGEQFFGPGTRLTVL.